The clone carrying this T cell receptor (beta chain) came up a few times. The antigen remains unidentified. This specimen belongs to a study of T cell repertoires in cytomegalovirus infection. The wider study: CMV epitopes used comprised recently identified HLA-C-restricted ones and well-studied HLA-B-restricted ones.

General observations from the study: What dominated the ex vivo response were HLA-C-restricted CMV-specific TCR beta clonotypes.

Trimming cost V 4 bases and J 0 bases, with 24 bases left between them. CDR1 is SGHAT and CDR2 is FQNNGV in the germline V gene. CDR3 length: 19 amino acids. TCRdb reprocessed the reads with MiXCR, giving one entry per CDR3 protein. This table has about 340,000 distinct CDR3 sequences, about 27% appearing once. The sample was cultured PBMCs, taken from culture after CMV antigen stimulation. The chain links TRBV11-2 to TRBJ1-2; tentative D call: TRBD1 (5 bases). The receptor was derived from a human donor in good health (CMV status not recorded). Some clones in this sample may be carry-over from other donors' samples. The CDR3 sequence is CASSSIRQGTQGPNYGYTF. Here the CDR3 DNA reads TGTGCCAGCAGCTCGATTAGGCAAGGGACGCAAGGACCTAACTATGGCTACACCTTC.